This TCR beta chain was identified in a study of persistence of HIV-infected CD4 T cells. Study outcomes and limitations: CMV- and Gag-responding cells had lower TCRbeta richness than CD3/CD28-responding cells.

The germline CDR1 and CDR2 sequences are MNHEY and SVGAGI. The length of the CDR3 is 13 residues. V was pared by 6 bases and J by 4 bases, with 10 bases between. The libraries were made with immunoSEQ version 4 in survey mode. Libraries were prepared by immunoSEQ multiplex PCR; TCRdb keeps only in-frame clonotypes and omits some of them. The sample includes about 33,000 clones, 80% to 85% of them seen just once. As to this clone: No antigen is known for it. The sample holds other DNA sequences that translate to the same CDR3.

Cells were stimulated with overlapping HIV-1 Gag 15-mer peptides. Memory cells lacking CD40L and CD69 with high CD45RO were sorted. Donors had CD4+ T cell counts above 400 cells/uL and were CMV-seropositive. Sequencing was performed on cultured CD4+ T cells from PBMCs, taken from a patient who received antiretroviral therapy. V gene TRBV6-5 combines with J gene TRBJ1-5, with a weak D call TRBD1 (5 bases). The receptor comes from an adult with HIV. The donor label of this sample is uncertain. In nucleotides, the CDR3 is TGTGCCAGCAGCCCCGACAGAAATCAGCCCCAGCATTTT. It yields the protein CASSPDRNQPQHF.